Each of the 13 T cell receptor beta chains below was sequenced from the same sample in a study of T-cell memory formation after mild COVID-19. TCRdb ran MiXCR on the 5' RACE reads and lists one entry per CDR3 protein. The sample gives approximately 210,000 distinct CDR3 sequences, 25% to 35% of which show up once; 11% is in the top ten. Sequences were obtained from PBMCs or a T cell subset sorted from them (not recorded which). These TCRs come from an adult woman who had mild COVID-19 (a few samples of this study predate the infection). Cell type and time point are not known.

V usage is TRBV30 and J usage is TRBJ2-1; tentative D call: TRBD2 (5 bases). Per germline, CDR1 GTSNPN and CDR2 SVGIG (reference sequence). V was shortened by 0 bases and J by 10 bases, with 13 bases between the two germline ends. The CDR3 length is 13 residues. CDR3 DNA: TGTGCCTGGAGTGTAATGGCGGAGGCCGAGCAGTTCTTC. Translation gives CAWSVMAEAEQFF.

The chain's CDR3 is CASSSRTRRDTEAFF. The CDR3 coding sequence is TGTGCCAGCAGCTCAAGGACAAGGAGGGACACTGAAGCTTTCTTT. The chain employs TRBV7-9 and TRBJ1-1; tentative D call: TRBD1 (5 bases). The CDR3 extends over 15 amino acids. V dropped 4 bases and J dropped 3 bases, with 15 bases sitting between them. Germline V gives CDR1 SEHNR, CDR2 FQNEAQ (reference sequence).

The table lists this clonotype with a count of one. The chain combines TRBV12-3 or TRBV12-4 with TRBJ1-5; D is ambiguous. The CDR3 is made up of 11 amino acids. Trimming cost V 1 base and J 9 bases, with 4 bases left between them. In DNA, the CDR3 is TGTGCCAGCAGTTTAGGCGGGCCCCAGCATTTT. Translated: CASSLGGPQHF.

This clonotype occurred a few times. The gene calls are TRBV20-1 and TRBJ1-5, with unresolved D. The CDR3 sequence is 14 residues long. Germline V gene lookup returns CDR1 DFQATT and CDR2 SNEGSKA (reference sequence). Trimming stripped 1 base from V and 3 bases from J, with 10 bases between. This CDR3 reads CSARGSGVNQPQHF. The DNA of the CDR3 is TGCAGTGCTAGAGGTTCAGGTGTCAATCAGCCCCAGCATTTT.

The sample holds a few counts of this clonotype. The rearrangement uses TRBV29-1 and TRBJ2-2; no firm D call. Between the trimmed V and J ends, which lost 6 bases and 3 bases, there was a span of 11 bases. This CDR3 is 13 amino acids long. CDR1 and CDR2 from the germline V gene are SQVTM and ANQGSEA. CDR3 DNA sequence: TGCAGCGTAAAATCTCGGGACACCGGGGAGCTGTTTTTT. It specifies CSVKSRDTGELFF.

The sample holds a few counts of this clonotype. The junction shows a germline mismatch at one end, possibly a read error. The V and J genes are TRBV20-1 and TRBJ2-7; perhaps TRBD2 as D (5 bases). This CDR3 is built from 13 residues. Germline V gene data show CDR1 as DFQATT and CDR2 as SNEGSKA (reference sequence). This CDR3 is CSAREEPGYEQYF. CDR3 DNA: TGCAGTGCTCGAGAGGAGCCGGGATACGAGCAGTACTTC.

The V and J genes are TRBV21-1 and TRBJ1-6. TRBV21-1 is a recognized pseudogene. This CDR3 contains 15 residues. The CDR3 nucleotides are TGTGCCAGCAGCAGGACCCCTCTTTTAGTTACACCCCTCCACTTT. It encodes CASSRTPLLVTPLHF.

This clonotype was recorded a few times. The rearrangement uses TRBV5-1 and TRBJ2-3; 9 nucleotides match TRBD2. Germline V gene lookup returns CDR1 SGHRS and CDR2 YFSETQ. V shed 3 bases, J shed 4 bases, and the junction held 3 bases outside the gene matches. The CDR3 length is 14 residues. CDR3 DNA: TGCGCCAGCAGCTCCTTAGCGGGGGCAGATACGCAGTATTTT. Encoded protein: CASSSLAGADTQYF.

The chain has TRBV5-1 and TRBJ2-7, with D perhaps TRBD2 (5 bases). Germline lookup yields CDR1 SGHRS and CDR2 YFSETQ. Trimming shortened V by 0 bases and J by 3 bases, and 13 bases separated the two germline ends. CDR3 length: 15 amino acids. The chain's CDR3 is CASSLVAERGYEQYF. CDR3 DNA sequence: TGCGCCAGCAGCTTGGTAGCAGAACGGGGCTACGAGCAGTACTTC.

V is TRBV6-2 or TRBV6-3 and J is TRBJ2-5, with D maybe TRBD1 (6 bases). Per the germline V gene, CDR1 is MNHEY and CDR2 is SVGEGT. The CDR3 is 11 amino acids. The V end lost 6 bases, the J end lost 9 bases, and 11 bases lay between the germline ends. The CDR3 loop is CASSPGTPQYF. CDR3 nucleotide sequence: TGTGCCAGCAGCCCCGGGACACCCCAGTACTTC.

This clonotype was detected only a few times. The chain combines TRBV29-1 with TRBJ2-7; 8 nucleotides agree with TRBD1. The V gene's germline CDR1 is SQVTM and CDR2 ANQGSEA. Trimming cost V 6 bases and J 11 bases; bases outside gene matches: 12. The CDR3 has 12 residues. CDR3 amino acids: CSVKGQQGVEYF. The CDR3 DNA is TGCAGCGTCAAAGGCCAACAGGGGGTGGAGTACTTC.

Only a few counts were recorded for this clonotype. The J gene is TRBJ1-3, the V gene TRBV15; 7 positions match TRBD1. This CDR3 comprises 17 residues. Germline CDR1 and CDR2: LNHNV and YYDKDF (reference sequence). V lost 4 bases and J lost 2; bases outside the gene matches: 11. The CDR3 region is CATSIDREATAGNTIYF. DNA for the CDR3: TGTGCCACCAGCATTGACAGGGAGGCTACTGCTGGAAACACCATATATTTT.

This clonotype was seen a few times. This chain joins TRBV7-2 and TRBJ1-4; 11 nucleotides match TRBD1. The V segment lost 3 bases and the J segment 7 bases; nucleotides outside the gene matches: 4. The germline V gene encodes CDR1 SGHTA and CDR2 FQGNSA. The CDR3 length is 15 residues. CDR3 DNA: TGTGCCAGCAGCTTCCGGACAGGGGGCGGTGAAAAACTGTTTTTT. Translation: CASSFRTGGGEKLFF.